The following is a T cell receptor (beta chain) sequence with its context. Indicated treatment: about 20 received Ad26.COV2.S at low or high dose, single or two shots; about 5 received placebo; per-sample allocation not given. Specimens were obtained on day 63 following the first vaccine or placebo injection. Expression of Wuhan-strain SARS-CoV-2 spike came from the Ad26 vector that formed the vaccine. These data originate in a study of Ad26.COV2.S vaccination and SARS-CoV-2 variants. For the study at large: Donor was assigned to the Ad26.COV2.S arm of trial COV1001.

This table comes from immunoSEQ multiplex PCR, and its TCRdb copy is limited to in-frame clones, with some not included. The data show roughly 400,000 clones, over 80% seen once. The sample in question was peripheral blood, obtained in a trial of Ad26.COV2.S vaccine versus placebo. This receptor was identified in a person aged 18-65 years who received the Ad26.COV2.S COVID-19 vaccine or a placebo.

Here the CDR3 reads CASSLGRGSSGANVLTF. The CDR3 bases are TGTGCCAGCAGCTTAGGCAGGGGGAGCTCTGGGGCCAACGTCCTGACTTTC. The chain uses TRBV11-2 and TRBJ2-6, with 7 nucleotides matching TRBD1. V shed 1 base, J shed 0 bases, and the junction held 3 bases outside the gene matches. The CDR3 is 17 residues long. Germline V gene lookup returns CDR1 SGHAT and CDR2 FQNNGV.